This TCR beta chain was retrieved from a study of cytomegalovirus exposure and HLA in healthy donors (dated 2017 in TCRdb). Turning to the overall study: An earlier analysis of some 600 of the donors reported under 300 Gb of sequence data and approximately 120 million unique TCR beta sequences obtained from 180 million or so T cells. Rather than drawing on any new phenotypic data, the later analysis identified candidate immune exposures from TCR beta sequences and the way those sequences occurred across donors. A later genetic analysis took genome-wide SNP genotypes for about 55% of the 666 donors and used that subset as a discovery cohort. HLA typing covered class I and class II loci at four-digit resolution. Among about 400 genotyped donors of the cohort, an average of around 250,000 unique TCR beta nucleotide sequences was sequenced per donor, of which approximately 19% were non-productive. Every discovery cohort repertoire had been produced on one sequencing platform. Of the 350 to 450 genotyped donors, over 80% were placed in the genetic ancestry cluster associated with self-reported Caucasian donors. To predict cytomegalovirus infection status, the study combined high-throughput TCR immunosequencing, statistical association of individual TCRs with disease status, and machine learning. The aim of the study was to test whether cataloging public T cell receptors could identify signatures of past pathogen exposure. Typing coverage differed by locus: A, B, C, DRB1 and DQB1 were typed in roughly 620-630 donors, DQA1 in about 560, DPA1 in some 600, and DPB1 in 400 to 480. Besides the first cohort of under 700 subjects, a separate validation cohort made up of 120 different subjects was used. An earlier analysis of 587 of the donors applied high-throughput TCR beta sequencing to assess whether each TCR beta V gene segment acted as functional or pseudogenic. In a later analysis, previously published TCR beta repertoires from several hundred donors were re-analyzed and high-resolution HLA genotyping was added so that TCR occurrence patterns could be studied. About five DR-DQ haplotypes were handled as single units for association and clustering, since linkage in the cohort was strong. An early release covering 550 to 650 HLA-typed donors comprised around 300 gigabases of sequencing data and 85 million to 100 million unique TCR sequences. The study used immunosequencing to profile the T cell repertoires of approximately 690 subjects and linked those repertoires to cytomegalovirus serostatus. Alongside the repertoire data, information on donor age, sex, ethnicity and CMV serostatus was compiled.

Worth noting for this clone: Its target antigen remains unknown. The sample holds no much larger clone one base away, and base qualities are not on file.

The cohort was made up of approximately 670 healthy bone marrow donors. All cohort members were sampled while nominally healthy, although unrecorded immune exposures were likely present. The donor was CMV seropositive and was included in the group of about 290 seropositive cohort members. Every donor gave a peripheral blood sample, and the peripheral blood mononuclear cells from that sample were used for TCR beta sequencing. The Qiagen DNeasy Blood Extraction Kit was used to extract genomic DNA from the blood cell samples. Receptors were amplified or captured by the immunoSEQ multiplex PCR assay. For the multiplex PCR, a mixture combining 60 forward primers for TCR Vbeta segments and 13 reverse primers for TCR Jbeta segments was used. The CDR3 region of rearranged TCR beta genes was amplified from genomic DNA by a multiplex PCR assay. Amplified TCR beta libraries were sequenced as 87-base-pair reads on the Illumina HiSeq System. The study's own analysis went as follows. A later analysis counted some 80 million unique TCR beta chains across the 600 to 850 repertoires, and roughly 10 million of these chains were shared by at least two donors. Raw reads were error-corrected and collapsed into unique sequences with a nearest-neighbor algorithm that merged closely related sequences to remove PCR and sequencing errors. CDR3 sequences were aligned to IMGT reference sequences to assign V, D and J gene segments. For a sequence to be retained, a match of at least six nucleotides to both a V gene segment and a J gene segment was required. A rearrangement was called productive if the CDR3 had no stop codons and remained in frame with V and J, and every other rearrangement was called non-productive. Following IMGT convention, CDR3 was defined as the stretch from the second conserved V-encoded cysteine to the conserved J-encoded phenylalanine. In an earlier analysis of 550 to 650 of the donors, sequences lacking an unambiguous match to a single V gene segment were excluded. An earlier analysis of almost 600 of the donors classified V segments as functional when productive rearrangements were above 56.7% and as segregating when the standard deviation between donors was above 5%. A statistical classification framework was developed to diagnose cytomegalovirus status using the catalog of TCR beta chain sequences. In a later analysis, TCR nucleotide sequences were compared against IMGT/GENE-DB human TR gene sequences so that V and J genes could be assigned. The TCRdist pipeline was used in a later analysis to assign CDR3 sequences and most-parsimonious VDJ recombination scenarios. A later analysis defined each TCR beta chain by its CDR3 amino acid sequence plus V-gene family, and excluded reads lacking a unique V-gene family. In a later analysis, 550 to 650 highly shared, low-generation-probability nucleotide sequences were removed to address suspected cross-contamination and a sequencing artifact. In a later analysis, a clonal expansion index for each public chain was calculated from normalized within-repertoire ranks of inferred template counts. A later analysis computed generation probabilities with a VDJ recombination model fitted to out-of-frame rearrangements, and checked the results against IGoR. Hypergeometric tests were used in a later analysis to score TCR-TCR, TCR-HLA and TCR-CMV co-occurrence, with a repertoire-size bias correction applied to the TCR pairs. To estimate false discovery rates, a later analysis permuted the HLA or CMV assignments 20 times. In a later analysis, co-occurring TCRs were grouped using DBSCAN, and TCRdist sequence similarity was added for clustering within HLA-allele-positive subsets. Repertoires with fewer than 30,000 or more than 120,000 public chains were left out of co-occurrence clustering, as were roughly five repertoires with anomalous nucleotide sharing. Not all clones reach the TCRdb copy of this immuneACCESS table, which keeps in-frame sequences only. Checked studies attribute under half of the gap to unresolved V genes and leave the rest unexplained. The D gene and trimming were derived from the DNA, and the V and J assignments and clone size from that table. Here the sample has about 180,000 clones; 80% to 90% occur a single time. The ten top clones hold 1% to 1.5% of the sample.

CDR1 and CDR2 were assigned from the germline V gene as SGDLS and YYNGEE. Trimming removed 4 bases from V and 0 bases from J; the gene matches leave 6 bases unexplained. The CDR3 spans 15 residues, from the cysteine through the phenylalanine. Only CDR3 DNA is held: 45 bases, read in frame from base 1. General findings and caveats noted by the study authors: Because HLA typing was unavailable for some donors at each locus, only the typed subset was used in association tests. The classifier was reported to diagnose cytomegalovirus status with high specificity and sensitivity in both the original and validation cohorts. Some IMGT-functional V segments, including TRBV6-2 and TRBV6-3, could not be distinguished by the 87-base-pair reads and were therefore excluded. A cluster of highly shared sequence variants was judged likely to represent a technical artifact of the sequencing pipeline. In a later analysis, most CMV-associated TCR beta chains were found to appear HLA-restricted, with HLA associations seemingly driven largely by CMV exposure. According to the authors, the approach could potentially be generalized to other disease states and immunological phenotypes. In a later genetic analysis, a missense DCLRE1C variant was associated with V-gene and J-gene trimming of TCR beta chains, and the association was replicated in an independent cohort. When HLA alleles, especially DR and DQ, strongly co-occurred, TCR associations were difficult to assign to individual alleles. Compared with the roughly 600-donor mean, donors in an Asian-associated ancestry cluster had fewer N-insertions in productive TCRs, according to a later genetic analysis. For the cohort, immune exposure information was limited to CMV serostatus. While some public TCRs were present in many individuals, most TCR sequences turned up only very rarely across donors. In vitro tests confirmed that a few of the cytomegalovirus-associated TCR beta chains recognize cytomegalovirus antigens. Broadly in line with IMGT annotations, most TCR beta V segments showed up in productive rearrangements about 90% or about 30% of the time in an earlier analysis of several hundred of the donors. A later analysis found that HLA-associated TCR beta chains were more clonally expanded and had lower generation probabilities than equally common non-associated chains. The study gave a list of 150 to 200 TCR beta chains associated with cytomegalovirus. In a later analysis, the rate of TCR association differed among HLA loci, with DRB1 alleles having the most associated TCRs and HLA-C alleles having the fewest. Because counts were too low, under 20 rarely observed V segments, including chromosome 9 orphons, were left out of the earlier analysis of 500 to 650 of the donors. This cohort had only TCR beta chains sequenced, and the lack of alpha or paired-chain data limited which features could be detected. The presence/absence analyses assumed that sequencing depth was roughly uniform across donors, and that assumption may not be true. A later analysis associated some 17,000 TCR beta sequences with specific HLA alleles at a false discovery rate of 0.05. Linkage disequilibrium might explain the correlated functional status among segregating V segments, but an unknown experimental factor could not be ruled out. A further reported finding was that TCR beta sequences accurately predicted the HLA-A and HLA-B alleles for most subjects in the first cohort. Several of the top co-occurrence clusters appeared to be linked to parvovirus B19, influenza, CMV and Epstein-Barr virus, according to a later analysis.

The chain is assembled from TRBV9 and TRBJ2-7; TRBD2 fits 8 bases in the junction. The TCR comes from a girl aged 2 to 9 in good health and CMV-seropositive. The sequenced sample was PBMCs. CDR3 protein: CASSPTGGASYEQYF. The nucleotides are TGTGCCAGCAGCCCTACCGGGGGGGCCTCCTACGAGCAGTACTTC.